The rows below give T cell receptor beta chains drawn from one sample of a study of memory CD4+ T cells and cytomegalovirus serostatus. Data came from immunoSEQ multiplex PCR; TCRdb stores just in-frame clones and leaves some out. The data show under 55,000 clones, more than 70% seen once. Sequenced input: memory CD4+ T cells from blood. These TCRs come from an adult in good health and CMV-seropositive. CDR3s include the opening cysteine and the closing phenylalanine or tryptophan.

TRBV6-6 | CASSRGARANYGYTF
TRBV2 | CASTRESEQYF
TRBV4-3 | CASSQAFGATNEKLFF
TRBV18 | CASSPPILARGNGYTF
TRBV2 | CASSGSRQGASGANVLTF
TRBV5-1 | CASSRQSLSSYNSPLHF
TRBV10-2 | CASRLTSGGNNEQFF
TRBV7-2 | CASSLNAAGGFYGYTF
TRBV5-5 | CASSFGMRAGDYGYTF
TRBV9 | CASSPRSLNPYGYTF
TRBV23-1 | CASRRGGDPFF